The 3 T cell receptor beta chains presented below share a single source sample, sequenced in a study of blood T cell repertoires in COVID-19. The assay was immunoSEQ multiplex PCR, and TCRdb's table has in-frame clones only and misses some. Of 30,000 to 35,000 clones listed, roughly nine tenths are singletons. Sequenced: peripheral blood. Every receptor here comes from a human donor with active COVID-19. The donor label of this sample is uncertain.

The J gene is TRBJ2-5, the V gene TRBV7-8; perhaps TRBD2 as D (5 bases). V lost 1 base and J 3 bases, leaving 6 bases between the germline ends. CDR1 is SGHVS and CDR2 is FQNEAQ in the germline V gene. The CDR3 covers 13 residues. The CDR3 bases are TGTGCCAGCAGCTTAGGACTAAAAGAGACCCAGTACTTC. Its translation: CASSLGLKETQYF. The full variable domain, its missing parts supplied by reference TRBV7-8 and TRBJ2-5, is GAGVSQSPRYKVAKRGQDVALRCDPISGHVSLFWYQQALGQGPEFLTYFQNEAQLDKSGLPSDRFFAERPEGSVSTLKIQRTQQEDSAVYLCASSLGLKETQYFGPGTRLLVL.

The CDR3 DNA is TGTGCCAGTAGTGTTACAGGTACCCGCTACGAGCAGTACTTC. Translated, it gives CASSVTGTRYEQYF. The V and J genes are TRBV19 and TRBJ2-7, with a tentative D call TRBD1 (5 bases). V lost 5 bases and J 3 bases, leaving 14 bases between the germline ends. CDR3 length equals 14 residues. Germline V gene lookup returns CDR1 LNHDA and CDR2 SQIVND (reference sequence). The full variable domain, with the rest looked up from reference TRBV19 and TRBJ2-7, is DGGITQSPKYLFRKEGQNVTLSCEQNLNHDAMYWYRQDPGQGLRLIYYSQIVNDFQKGDIAEGYSVSREKKESFPLTVTSAQKNPTAFYLCASSVTGTRYEQYFGPGTRLTVT.

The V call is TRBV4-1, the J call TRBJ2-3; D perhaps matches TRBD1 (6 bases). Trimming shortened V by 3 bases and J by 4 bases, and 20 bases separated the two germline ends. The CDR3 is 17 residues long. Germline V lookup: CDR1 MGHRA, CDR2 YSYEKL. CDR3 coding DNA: TGCGCCAGCAGCCACCCTATACAGGGACGGGACGCAGATACGCAGTATTTT. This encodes CASSHPIQGRDADTQYF.